The rows below give T cell receptor beta chains drawn from one sample of a study of PD-L1 blockade in urothelial cancer. Sequenced by immunoSEQ multiplex PCR; TCRdb stores in-frame clones only, minus some. The repertoire holds about 57,000 clones, with roughly four fifths as singletons. The source was PBMCs, collected around atezolizumab (anti-PD-L1) treatment. The receptors stem from a man aged 65 to 85 with urothelial cancer. Both conserved end residues are part of each CDR3. Fields, in order: J gene, V gene, D gene, clone size, CDR3 DNA, CDR3 protein. A D gene is named only where the DNA matches it firmly. Only part of the rows carry a size: once, few, many, or a class if the clone is expanded.

J: TRBJ2-5
V: TRBV18
D: TRBD2
size: -
DNA: TGTGCCAGCTCAACTAGCGGGAGGGCCGGAGAGACCCAGTACTTC
CDR3: CASSTSGRAGETQYF

J: TRBJ1-2
V: TRBV5-5
D: -
size: -
DNA: TGTGCCAGCAGCGCCCCGGGACACGACTATGGCTACACCTTC
CDR3: CASSAPGHDYGYTF

J: TRBJ1-1
V: TRBV4-2
D: -
size: -
DNA: TGTGCCAGCAGCCAAGATAGAGGGCGCGGGGCTGAAGCTTTCTTT
CDR3: CASSQDRGRGAEAFF

J: TRBJ2-7
V: TRBV6-5
D: -
size: -
DNA: TGTGCCAGCAGTTACGGGGGCGAGGTCGGAGAGCAGTACTTC
CDR3: CASSYGGEVGEQYF

J: TRBJ2-1
V: TRBV19
D: -
size: -
DNA: TGTGCCAGTAAACATGGCTCCTACAATGAGCAGTTCTTC
CDR3: CASKHGSYNEQFF

J: TRBJ2-7
V: TRBV27
D: TRBD1
size: -
DNA: TGTGCCACCCGGACAGGGGCGGGCGAGCAGTACTTC
CDR3: CATRTGAGEQYF

J: TRBJ1-5
V: TRBV2
D: TRBD1
size: -
DNA: TGTGCCAGCAGCGGACAGGGGGCGATTGAGCCCCAGCATTTT
CDR3: CASSGQGAIEPQHF

J: TRBJ1-1
V: TRBV2
D: TRBD1
size: few
DNA: TGTGCCAGCACTCACCGGCGGGACAGGGGTGGTGATGACACTGAAGCTTTCTTT
CDR3: CASTHRRDRGGDDTEAFF

J: TRBJ1-5
V: TRBV7-2
D: -
size: -
DNA: TGTGCCAGCAGCTTAGCTCTGTATAGCAATCAGCCCCAGCATTTT
CDR3: CASSLALYSNQPQHF

J: TRBJ2-3
V: TRBV2
D: TRBD1
size: -
DNA: TGTGCCAGCAGGGTACCGGGACAGGGAAGGGTGGAAGGACCAGATACGCAGTATTTT
CDR3: CASRVPGQGRVEGPDTQYF

J: TRBJ1-2
V: TRBV6-5
D: -
size: -
DNA: TGTGCCAGCCGCCGAGGGCAGATTGCTAACTATGGCTACACCTTC
CDR3: CASRRGQIANYGYTF

J: TRBJ2-1
V: TRBV6-1
D: -
size: -
DNA: TGTGCCAGCAGTGATAGTTCAAAGTGGGAGCGGGCATTCAAAAATGAGCAGTTCTTC
CDR3: CASSDSSKWERAFKNEQFF

J: TRBJ2-7
V: TRBV6-6
D: -
size: -
DNA: TGTGCCAGCAGTTCGACAGATTCCTACGAGCAGTACTTC
CDR3: CASSSTDSYEQYF

J: TRBJ2-3
V: TRBV11-2
D: -
size: once
DNA: TGTGCCAGCAGCTTAGGGCAGTCCCGCTATACGCAGTATTTT
CDR3: CASSLGQSRYTQYF

J: TRBJ2-5
V: TRBV5-1
D: -
size: -
DNA: TGCGCCAGCAGCTTGGATCTAGAGACCCAGTACTTC
CDR3: CASSLDLETQYF

J: TRBJ2-1
V: TRBV11-2
D: TRBD1
size: -
DNA: TGTGCCAGCAGCTTACGAGGGCAGGGGGCGGGGAATGAGCAGTTCTTC
CDR3: CASSLRGQGAGNEQFF

J: TRBJ2-6
V: TRBV4-2
D: TRBD1
size: -
DNA: TGTGCCAGCAGCCAGACAGGGGGCGCTAAATCTGGGGCCAACGTCCTGACTTTC
CDR3: CASSQTGGAKSGANVLTF

J: TRBJ1-3
V: TRBV28
D: -
size: -
DNA: TGTGCCAGCAATCAAGGTGGAGGGACCGGAAACACCATATATTTT
CDR3: CASNQGGGTGNTIYF

J: TRBJ2-6
V: TRBV28
D: TRBD1
size: -
DNA: TGTGCCAGCAGTAAGAGGGGGCAGCTGGCCAACGTCCTGACTTTC
CDR3: CASSKRGQLANVLTF

J: TRBJ2-1
V: TRBV7-8
D: -
size: -
DNA: TGTGCCAGCAGCTTTGCCCCGGGGTACTCCTACAATGAGCAGTTCTTC
CDR3: CASSFAPGYSYNEQFF

J: TRBJ2-7
V: TRBV7-6
D: TRBD2
size: -
DNA: TGTGCCAGCAGCCCCAGCGGGGGTCCCACTTCCTACGAGCAGTACTTC
CDR3: CASSPSGGPTSYEQYF

J: TRBJ2-5
V: TRBV6-5
D: TRBD2
size: -
DNA: TGTGCCAGCAGTTCCTACGGGACTACCCCTTACTTC
CDR3: CASSSYGTTPYF

J: TRBJ2-3
V: TRBV9
D: TRBD2
size: -
DNA: TGTGCCAGCAGCCCTCAGGAGGGCGGGAGCCGCACAGATACGCAGTATTTT
CDR3: CASSPQEGGSRTDTQYF

J: TRBJ1-1
V: TRBV10-3
D: -
size: -
DNA: TGTGCCATCAGTGATCTATCCGCAGGGAACACTGAAGCTTTCTTT
CDR3: CAISDLSAGNTEAFF

J: TRBJ2-2
V: TRBV7-8
D: TRBD2
size: -
DNA: TGTGCCAGCAGCGCGGGGGGGTGGGACACCGGGGAGCTGTTTTTT
CDR3: CASSAGGWDTGELFF

J: TRBJ1-2
V: TRBV2
D: -
size: medium-sized
DNA: TGTGCCAGCAGTGAAGGTACTTATGGCTACACCTTC
CDR3: CASSEGTYGYTF

J: TRBJ1-5
V: TRBV19
D: TRBD1
size: -
DNA: TGTGCCAGTAGTATAAGGGCAGGGGGCGGCAATCAGCCCCAGCATTTT
CDR3: CASSIRAGGGNQPQHF

J: TRBJ2-1
V: TRBV2
D: -
size: -
DNA: TGTGCCAGCATAAGAGGCCGTGTGGCCGATGAGCAGTTCTTC
CDR3: CASIRGRVADEQFF

J: TRBJ1-2
V: TRBV4-3
D: TRBD1
size: -
DNA: TGCGCCAGCAGCCAACGGACAGGAAACTATGGCTACACCTTC
CDR3: CASSQRTGNYGYTF